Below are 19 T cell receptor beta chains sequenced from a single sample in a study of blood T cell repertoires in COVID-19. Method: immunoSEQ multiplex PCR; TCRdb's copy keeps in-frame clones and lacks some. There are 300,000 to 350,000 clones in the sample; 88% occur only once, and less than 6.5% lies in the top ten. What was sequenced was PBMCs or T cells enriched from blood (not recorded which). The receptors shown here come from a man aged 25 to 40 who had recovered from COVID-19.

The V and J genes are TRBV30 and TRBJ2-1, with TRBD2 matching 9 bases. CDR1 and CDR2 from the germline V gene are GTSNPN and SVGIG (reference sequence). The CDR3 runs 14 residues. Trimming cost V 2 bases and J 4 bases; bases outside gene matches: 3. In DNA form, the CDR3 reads TGTGCCTGGAGTCTTCTAGCGGGGTACAATGAGCAGTTCTTC. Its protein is CAWSLLAGYNEQFF.

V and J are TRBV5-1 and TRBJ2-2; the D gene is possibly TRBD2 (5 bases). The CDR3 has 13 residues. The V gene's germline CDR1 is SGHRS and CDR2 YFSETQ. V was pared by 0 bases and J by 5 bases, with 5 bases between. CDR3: CASSLGGTGELFF. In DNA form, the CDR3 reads TGCGCCAGCAGCTTGGGAGGGACCGGGGAGCTGTTTTTT.

The CDR3 here is CASSNTLRVGETQYF. CDR3 sequence (DNA): TGTGCCAGCAGTAACACACTGAGGGTTGGGGAGACCCAGTACTTC. This sequence joins TRBV28 and TRBJ2-5, with D possibly matching TRBD2 (5 bases). The V end was cut by 5 bases, the J end by 5 bases, with 18 bases between. Germline CDR1 reads MDHEN; CDR2 reads SYDVKM. The length of the CDR3 is 15 residues.

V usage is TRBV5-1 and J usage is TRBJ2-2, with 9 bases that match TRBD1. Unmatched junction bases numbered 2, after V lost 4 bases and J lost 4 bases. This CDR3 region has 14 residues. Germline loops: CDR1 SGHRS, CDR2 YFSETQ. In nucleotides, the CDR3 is TGCGCCAGCAGCATGACAGGGGGCACCGGGGAGCTGTTTTTT. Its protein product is CASSMTGGTGELFF.

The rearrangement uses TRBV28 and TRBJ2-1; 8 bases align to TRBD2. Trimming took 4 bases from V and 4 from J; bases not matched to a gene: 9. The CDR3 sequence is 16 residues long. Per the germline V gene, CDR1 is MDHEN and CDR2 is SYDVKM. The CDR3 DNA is TGTGCCAGCAGTTCCCTAAGCGGGGGCTATTACAATGAGCAGTTCTTC. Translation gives CASSSLSGGYYNEQFF.

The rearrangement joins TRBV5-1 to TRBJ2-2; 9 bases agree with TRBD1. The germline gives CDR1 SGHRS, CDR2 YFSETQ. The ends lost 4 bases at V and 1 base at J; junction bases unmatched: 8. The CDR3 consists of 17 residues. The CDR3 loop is CASSRRDRVGNTGELFF. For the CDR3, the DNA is TGCGCCAGCAGCCGACGGGACAGGGTGGGGAACACCGGGGAGCTGTTTTTT.

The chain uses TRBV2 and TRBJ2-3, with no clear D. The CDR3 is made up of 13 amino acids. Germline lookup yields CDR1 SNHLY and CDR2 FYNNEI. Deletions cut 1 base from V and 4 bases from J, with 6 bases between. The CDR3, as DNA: TGTGCCAGCAGTGAAGGAACTGCAGATACGCAGTATTTT. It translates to CASSEGTADTQYF.

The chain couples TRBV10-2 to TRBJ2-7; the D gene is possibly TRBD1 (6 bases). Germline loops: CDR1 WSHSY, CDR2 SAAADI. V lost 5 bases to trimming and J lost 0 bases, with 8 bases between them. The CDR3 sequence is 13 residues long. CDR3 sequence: CASSRQDSYEQYF. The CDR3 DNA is TGCGCCAGCAGTAGACAGGACTCCTACGAGCAGTACTTC.

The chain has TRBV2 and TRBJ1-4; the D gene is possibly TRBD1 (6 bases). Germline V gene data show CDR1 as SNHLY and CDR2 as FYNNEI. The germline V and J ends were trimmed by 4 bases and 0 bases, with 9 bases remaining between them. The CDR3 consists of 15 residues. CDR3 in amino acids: CASSAQGTTNEKLFF. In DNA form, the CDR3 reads TGTGCCAGCAGTGCCCAGGGGACAACTAATGAAAAACTGTTTTTT.

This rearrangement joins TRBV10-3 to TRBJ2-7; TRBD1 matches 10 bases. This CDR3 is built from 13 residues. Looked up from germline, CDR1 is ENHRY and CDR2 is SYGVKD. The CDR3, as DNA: TGTGCGGCAGAGGGGGACAGGGGCTACGAGCAGTACTTC. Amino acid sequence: CAAEGDRGYEQYF.

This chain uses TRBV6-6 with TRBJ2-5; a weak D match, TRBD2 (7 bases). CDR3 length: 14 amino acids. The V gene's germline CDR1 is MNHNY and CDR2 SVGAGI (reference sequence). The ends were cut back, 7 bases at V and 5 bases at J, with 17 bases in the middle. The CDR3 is CASTPSGRGETQYF. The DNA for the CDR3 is TGTGCCAGCACCCCATCGGGGAGGGGGGAGACCCAGTACTTC.

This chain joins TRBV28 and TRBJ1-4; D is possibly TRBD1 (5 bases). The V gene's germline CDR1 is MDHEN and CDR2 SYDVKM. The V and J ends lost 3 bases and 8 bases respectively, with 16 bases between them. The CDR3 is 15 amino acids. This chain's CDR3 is CASSLGGVRGEKLFF. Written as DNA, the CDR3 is TGTGCCAGCAGTTTGGGAGGGGTACGAGGGGAAAAACTGTTTTTT.

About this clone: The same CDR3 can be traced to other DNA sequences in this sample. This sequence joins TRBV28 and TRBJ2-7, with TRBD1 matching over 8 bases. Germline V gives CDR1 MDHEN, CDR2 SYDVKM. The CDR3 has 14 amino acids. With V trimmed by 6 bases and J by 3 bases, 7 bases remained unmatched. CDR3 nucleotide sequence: TGTGCCAGCAGAGGAACCGACAGGGGCTACGAGCAGTACTTC. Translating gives CASRGTDRGYEQYF.

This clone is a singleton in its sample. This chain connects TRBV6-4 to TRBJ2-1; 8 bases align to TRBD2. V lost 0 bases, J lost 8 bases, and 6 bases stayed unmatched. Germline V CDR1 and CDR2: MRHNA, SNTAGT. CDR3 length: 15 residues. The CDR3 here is CASSDSSGGKDEQFF. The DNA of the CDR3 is TGTGCCAGCAGTGACTCGAGCGGGGGCAAGGATGAGCAGTTCTTC.

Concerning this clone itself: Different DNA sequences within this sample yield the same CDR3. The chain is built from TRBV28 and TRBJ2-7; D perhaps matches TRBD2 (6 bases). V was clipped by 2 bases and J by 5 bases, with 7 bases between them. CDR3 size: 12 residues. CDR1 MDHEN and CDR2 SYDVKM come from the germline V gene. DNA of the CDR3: TGTGCCAGCAGTTTAGGAGGGAACGAGCAGTACTTC. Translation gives CASSLGGNEQYF. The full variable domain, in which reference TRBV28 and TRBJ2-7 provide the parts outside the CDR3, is DVKVTQSSRYLVKRTGEKVFLECVQDMDHENMFWYRQDPGLGLRLIYFSYDVKMKEKGDIPEGYSVSREKKERFSLILESASTNQTSMYLCASSLGGNEQYFGPGTRLTVT.

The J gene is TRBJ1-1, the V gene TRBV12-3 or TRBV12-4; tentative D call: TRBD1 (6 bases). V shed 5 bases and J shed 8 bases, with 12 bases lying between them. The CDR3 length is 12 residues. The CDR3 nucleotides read TGTGCCAGCAGTCCCGGGACAATAGAAGCTTTCTTT. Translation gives CASSPGTIEAFF.

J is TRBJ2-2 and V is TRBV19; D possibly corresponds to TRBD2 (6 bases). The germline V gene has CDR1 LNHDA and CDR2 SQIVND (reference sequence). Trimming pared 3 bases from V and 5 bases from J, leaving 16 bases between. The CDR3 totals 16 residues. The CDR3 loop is CASSMGGRIWTGELFF. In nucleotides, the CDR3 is TGTGCCAGTAGTATGGGGGGAAGGATCTGGACCGGGGAGCTGTTTTTT.

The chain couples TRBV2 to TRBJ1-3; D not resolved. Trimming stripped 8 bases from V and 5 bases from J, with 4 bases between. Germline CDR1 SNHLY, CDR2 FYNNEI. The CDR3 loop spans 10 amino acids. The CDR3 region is CASGRNTIYF. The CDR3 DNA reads TGTGCCAGCGGGCGAAACACCATATATTTT.

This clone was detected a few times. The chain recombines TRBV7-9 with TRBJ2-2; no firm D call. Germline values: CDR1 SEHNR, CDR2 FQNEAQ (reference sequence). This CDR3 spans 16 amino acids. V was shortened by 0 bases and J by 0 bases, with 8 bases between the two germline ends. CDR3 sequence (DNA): TGTGCCAGCAGCTTAGCGCTGGCAGCGAACACCGGGGAGCTGTTTTTT. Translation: CASSLALAANTGELFF. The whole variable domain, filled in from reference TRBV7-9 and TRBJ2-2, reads DTGVSQNPRHKITKRGQNVTFRCDPISEHNRLYWYRQTLGQGPEFLTYFQNEAQLEKSRLLSDRFSAERPKGSFSTLEIQRTEQGDSAMYLCASSLALAANTGELFFGEGSRLTVL.